This T cell receptor (beta chain) is from a study of metastatic and nonmetastatic thyroid tumors. The CDR3 is 11 residues long. V was shortened by 1 base and J by 5 bases, with 3 bases between the two germline ends. Germline V gene sequence: CDR1 PRHDT, CDR2 FYEKMQ (reference sequence). MiXCR was used by TCRdb to re-call the PCR reads. The sample lists tens of thousands of clones, under 25% occurring once. No treatment of any kind had been given to any patient before thyroid surgery. This clone was seen many times. This clonotype originated in a male donor with papillary thyroid cancer or a benign thyroid nodule (not recorded which). Some clones in this sample may be carry-over from other donors' samples. Specimen: blood. The rearrangement links TRBV13 to TRBJ2-7; the D is unclear. The CDR3 loop reads CASSLDDEQYF. The CDR3, as DNA: TGTGCCAGCAGCTTAGACGACGAGCAGTACTTC.